Presented here are 31 T cell receptor beta chains from one specimen sequenced in a study of cytomegalovirus exposure and HLA in healthy donors. Primers for the PCR totalled 60 Vbeta and 13 Jbeta. This table comes from immunoSEQ multiplex PCR, and its TCRdb copy is limited to in-frame clones, with some not included. The sample has about 120,000 clones, around 63% seen once. Source material: PBMCs. Receptors were obtained from a man aged 40-49 years in good health and CMV-seropositive.

The chain uses TRBV29-1 and TRBJ2-5; a weak D match, TRBD1 (5 bases). The DNA end is a closer match to TRBJ2-7, so the J assignment may be wrong. The V gene's germline CDR1 is SQVTM and CDR2 ANQGSEA. The CDR3 has 12 residues. The CDR3 DNA follows: TGCAGCGTTGTAACGGACACCTACGAGCAGTACTTC. Translated, it gives CSVVTDTYEQYF.

DNA of the CDR3: TGTGCCTGGTTCCTCCATGAAAAACTGTTTTTT. Translating gives CAWFLHEKLFF. The chain has TRBV30 and TRBJ1-4; D gene uncertain. CDR1 GTSNPN and CDR2 SVGIG come from the germline V gene (reference sequence). V gave up 5 bases and J gave up 6 bases, with 7 bases separating them. This CDR3 region has 11 residues.

The rearrangement links TRBV27 to TRBJ1-1; D ambiguous. Trimming left V 0 bases short and J 2 bases short, with 13 bases between. Germline loops: CDR1 MNHEY, CDR2 SMNVEV (reference sequence). This CDR3 is 16 amino acids long. The CDR3 is CASSLSIVSGNTEAFF. The CDR3, as DNA: TGTGCCAGCAGTTTATCGATCGTCAGCGGAAACACTGAAGCTTTCTTT.

The chain's CDR3 is CASSHAVGQGRETQYF. Written as DNA, the CDR3 is TGTGCCAGCAGCCACGCCGTAGGACAGGGGCGAGAGACCCAGTACTTC. V and J are TRBV7-2 and TRBJ2-5; TRBD1 agrees at 9 bases. The CDR3 totals 16 residues. V lost 5 bases to trimming and J lost 4 bases; unmatched junction nucleotides: 11. The germline gives CDR1 SGHTA, CDR2 FQGNSA.

V usage is TRBV6-4 and J usage is TRBJ2-1; D call uncertain. The CDR3 loop spans 14 amino acids. With 3 bases removed from V and 3 bases from J, the gap between germline ends came to 9 bases. Per the germline V gene, CDR1 is MRHNA and CDR2 is SNTAGT. CDR3 residues: CASSENFYYNEQFF. The CDR3 DNA is TGTGCCAGCAGTGAGAACTTTTACTACAATGAGCAGTTCTTC.

J is TRBJ2-7 and V is TRBV19; 9 bases fit TRBD1. This CDR3 has 15 amino acids. The V gene end was trimmed by 5 bases and the J gene end by 3 bases; junction bases not matched to a gene: 8. Germline assignment: CDR1 LNHDA and CDR2 SQIVND (reference sequence). This CDR3 is CASSPQGATVYEQYF. The CDR3 DNA reads TGTGCCAGTAGTCCACAGGGGGCAACGGTCTACGAGCAGTACTTC.

V gene TRBV18 combines with J gene TRBJ2-7; possible D gene TRBD1, 6 bases. The CDR3 covers 14 residues. Trimming removed 5 bases from V and 5 bases from J, with 16 bases in between. Germline V lookup: CDR1 KGHSH, CDR2 LQKENI. The CDR3 sequence is CASSTSQGSNEQYF. The CDR3 DNA is TGTGCCAGCTCAACAAGCCAGGGGAGCAACGAGCAGTACTTC.

This clone was seen just once. The chain recombines TRBV19 with TRBJ1-1; D is perhaps TRBD1 (6 bases). CDR1 LNHDA and CDR2 SQIVND come from the germline V gene (reference sequence). Trimming removed 3 bases from V and 6 bases from J, with 14 bases in between. This CDR3 has 14 amino acids. DNA for the CDR3: TGTGCCAGTAGTATCCAAACAGGGATCGCTGAAGCTTTCTTT. This encodes CASSIQTGIAEAFF.

This clone was detected a few times. The V gene is TRBV10-3, the J gene TRBJ1-4; no definite D call. Per germline, CDR1 ENHRY and CDR2 SYGVKD. The germline V and J ends were trimmed by 0 bases and 8 bases, with 13 bases remaining between them. The CDR3 spans 15 residues. The CDR3 region is CAISESLLLGEKLFF. CDR3 coding DNA: TGTGCCATCAGTGAGTCGCTACTCCTGGGCGAAAAACTGTTTTTT.

This chain connects TRBV19 to TRBJ1-1, with a possible D match to TRBD1 (5 bases). CDR1 is LNHDA and CDR2 is SQIVND in the germline V gene (reference sequence). This CDR3 comprises 15 residues. Trimming cost V 1 base and J 6 bases, with 15 bases left between them. This CDR3 reads CASSIALTAGPEAFF. CDR3 sequence (DNA): TGTGCCAGTAGTATAGCTCTCACTGCGGGGCCTGAAGCTTTCTTT.

In this sample, this clone turned up once. The rearrangement links TRBV7-2 to TRBJ2-1; the D gene is possibly TRBD2 (6 bases). Trimming pared 0 bases from V and 6 bases from J, leaving 12 bases between. Germline CDR1 SGHTA, CDR2 FQGNSA. The CDR3 is made up of 15 amino acids. The DNA of the CDR3 is TGTGCCAGCAGCTTAGCAGGACTACTGTTCAATGAGCAGTTCTTC. Its translation is CASSLAGLLFNEQFF.

This clone was counted between two and nine times. The chain has TRBV7-9 and TRBJ2-1; TRBD2 matches at 10 bases. Trimming removed 5 bases from V and 3 bases from J; junction bases left unmatched: 4. The CDR3 has 15 amino acids. In germline, CDR1 is SEHNR, CDR2 FQNEAQ (reference sequence). The CDR3 bases are TGTGCCAGCAGCCCTGGACTAGCGGACTACAATGAGCAGTTCTTC. It is translated as CASSPGLADYNEQFF.

The rearrangement joins TRBV7-6 to TRBJ2-2; D might be TRBD2 (5 bases). Germline V lookup: CDR1 SGHVS, CDR2 FNYEAQ. Trimming removed 0 bases at V and 5 bases at J, with 10 bases between. The CDR3 runs 15 residues. This CDR3 reads CASSLAQLGTGELFF. CDR3 coding DNA: TGTGCCAGCAGCTTAGCTCAACTAGGAACCGGGGAGCTGTTTTTT.

The genes are TRBV18 and TRBJ1-2, with TRBD1 matching over 7 bases. Trimming at V came to 1 base and at J to 4 bases, leaving 9 bases not matched to a gene. CDR1 is KGHSH and CDR2 is LQKENI in the germline V gene. The CDR3 totals 16 residues. The DNA for the CDR3 is TGTGCCAGCTCACCACGCGCGAACGACAGGGTCTATGGCTACACCTTC. This codes for CASSPRANDRVYGYTF.

The chain joins TRBV6-4 to TRBJ1-2; D possibly corresponds to TRBD1 (6 bases). Germline lookup yields CDR1 MRHNA and CDR2 SNTAGT. The V and J ends lost 11 bases and 4 bases respectively, with 23 bases between them. The CDR3 has 15 amino acids. CDR3 DNA sequence: TGTGCCGAAGTGGGAGGGGCAGGGGTGTTCTATGGCTACACCTTC. Its protein is CAEVGGAGVFYGYTF.

The sample holds a few counts of this clone. This chain connects TRBV7-9 to TRBJ2-3, with 8 nucleotides matching TRBD2. From germline, CDR1 is SEHNR and CDR2 FQNEAQ (reference sequence). The CDR3 is 15 amino acids. After removal of 1 base from V and 4 bases from J, the junction contained 4 bases not matched to a gene. CDR3 DNA sequence: TGTGCCAGCAGCTTAGATGGGACTAGTGCAGATACGCAGTATTTT. Translated, it gives CASSLDGTSADTQYF. Combining the CDR3 with reference TRBV7-9 and TRBJ2-3 gives the whole variable domain DTGVSQNPRHKITKRGQNVTFRCDPISEHNRLYWYRQTLGQGPEFLTYFQNEAQLEKSRLLSDRFSAERPKGSFSTLEIQRTEQGDSAMYLCASSLDGTSADTQYFGPGTRLTVL.

The rearrangement uses TRBV7-9 and TRBJ2-1; 7 bases map to TRBD1. V dropped 6 bases and J dropped 0; count of bases not matched to a gene: 17. CDR1 SEHNR and CDR2 FQNEAQ come from the germline V gene (reference sequence). This CDR3 contains 19 residues. The CDR3 coding sequence is TGTGCCAGCAGGATCACAGGGGACGGAACCTTGAGCTCCTACAATGAGCAGTTCTTC. Translation: CASRITGDGTLSSYNEQFF.

The V gene is TRBV19, the J gene TRBJ2-3; tentative D call: TRBD2 (5 bases). The germline V and J ends were trimmed by 2 bases and 5 bases, with 8 bases remaining between them. CDR3 length equals 13 residues. CDR1 and CDR2 from the germline V gene are LNHDA and SQIVND (reference sequence). Written as DNA, the CDR3 is TGTGCCAGTAGTATATGGGAGCAAGATACGCAGTATTTT. This codes for CASSIWEQDTQYF. Together with reference TRBV19 and TRBJ2-3, the CDR3 gives the full variable domain: DGGITQSPKYLFRKEGQNVTLSCEQNLNHDAMYWYRQDPGQGLRLIYYSQIVNDFQKGDIAEGYSVSREKKESFPLTVTSAQKNPTAFYLCASSIWEQDTQYFGPGTRLTVL.

The table lists this clone with a few counts. The chain is built from TRBV5-1 and TRBJ1-2; TRBD1 is a possible D gene (5 bases). This CDR3 is built from 16 residues. V lost 4 bases to trimming and J lost 7 bases, with 23 bases between them. From germline, CDR1 is SGHRS and CDR2 YFSETQ. The CDR3 loop reads CASSPGPAQNDGGYTF. In DNA form, the CDR3 reads TGCGCCAGCAGCCCAGGGCCTGCCCAAAATGATGGTGGCTACACCTTC.

This clone appeared a single time. The chain combines TRBV7-3 with TRBJ2-3; a weak D match, TRBD1 (6 bases). CDR3 length: 13 amino acids. CDR1 is SGHTA, CDR2 FQGTGA, per germline. The V and J ends lost 4 bases and 9 bases respectively, with 14 bases between them. In nucleotides, the CDR3 is TGTGCCAGCAGCTCGCACAGGGAAACGACGCAGTATTTT. Protein product: CASSSHRETTQYF.

This clone was picked up one time. This chain links TRBV10-3 with TRBJ1-4; D remains ambiguous. The CDR3 sequence is 15 residues long. Germline values: CDR1 ENHRY, CDR2 SYGVKD. Deletions cut 10 bases from V and 7 bases from J, with 22 bases between. DNA of the CDR3: TGTGCCACCACCCCCAATGGGCAAGGGAGTGAAAAACTGTTTTTT. Its translation is CATTPNGQGSEKLFF.

The J gene is TRBJ2-5, the V gene TRBV28; tentatively, D is TRBD1 (6 bases). This CDR3 spans 16 amino acids. V gave up 2 bases and J gave up 1 base, with 14 bases separating them. Germline CDR1 and CDR2: MDHEN and SYDVKM. This CDR3 reads CASSLGRTGSQETQYF. The DNA for the CDR3 is TGTGCCAGCAGTTTAGGGAGAACAGGGTCCCAAGAGACCCAGTACTTC.

V is TRBV7-2 and J is TRBJ1-5, with TRBD1 matching 7 bases. Germline V gene data show CDR1 as SGHTA and CDR2 as FQGNSA. There are 14 residues in the CDR3. V lost 1 base, J lost 9 bases, and 6 bases stayed unmatched. CDR3 amino acids: CASSLGAGGRPQHF. The CDR3 region has the DNA TGTGCCAGCAGCTTAGGGGCAGGGGGGAGGCCCCAGCATTTT.

The chain couples TRBV27 to TRBJ2-7, with D maybe TRBD2 (5 bases). CDR1 is MNHEY, CDR2 SMNVEV, per germline (reference sequence). This CDR3 spans 14 amino acids. The V end was cut by 1 base, the J end by 3 bases, with 10 bases between. The CDR3 DNA sequence: TGTGCCAGCAGTTTATTCGGGAATCTCTACGAGCAGTACTTC. Encoded protein: CASSLFGNLYEQYF.

This clone was detected only a few times. This chain joins TRBV25-1 and TRBJ1-2; D not certain. The length of the CDR3 is 14 residues. Deletions cut 2 bases from V and 2 bases from J, with 9 bases between. Germline lookup yields CDR1 MGHDK and CDR2 SYGVNS. This chain's CDR3 is CASSEDGRNYGYTF. Written as DNA, the CDR3 is TGTGCCAGCAGTGAAGATGGCAGGAACTATGGCTACACCTTC.

The V and J genes are TRBV6-6 and TRBJ2-1; TRBD2 aligns across 7 bases. Germline V gives CDR1 MNHNY, CDR2 SVGAGI (reference sequence). The CDR3 length is 15 residues. V gave up 8 bases and J gave up 3 bases; unmatched junction bases: 10. As DNA, the CDR3 is TGTGCCAGCGGACCTATTGCGGGAGTCTACAATGAGCAGTTCTTC. Amino acid sequence: CASGPIAGVYNEQFF.

The chain combines TRBV6-5 with TRBJ1-1, with D unclear. This CDR3 contains 16 residues. The V and J ends lost 0 bases and 0 bases respectively, with 11 bases between them. Germline V CDR1 and CDR2: MNHEY, SVGAGI. This CDR3 reads CASSYSRGELNTEAFF. The CDR3 DNA reads TGTGCCAGCAGTTACTCACGCGGGGAATTGAACACTGAAGCTTTCTTT.

The chain carries TRBV7-3 and TRBJ2-1; 10 nucleotides align to TRBD2. The CDR3 covers 15 residues. Germline-derived CDR1 and CDR2 are SGHTA and FQGTGA. V lost 5 bases and J lost 8; bases outside the gene matches: 9. CDR3 in DNA: TGTGCCAGCAGCGAGAGAGCGGGAGGGGGATATGAGCAGTTCTTC. This gives the protein CASSERAGGGYEQFF.

The J gene is TRBJ1-1, the V gene TRBV10-3; 8 nucleotides line up with TRBD1. CDR1 and CDR2 from the germline V gene are ENHRY and SYGVKD. The CDR3 spans 13 residues. The J segment lost 11 bases and the V segment lost 0 bases, leaving 5 bases of the junction unmatched. CDR3 loop: CAISESGQGYAFF. CDR3 nucleotide sequence: TGTGCCATCAGTGAGTCCGGACAGGGTTACGCTTTCTTT.

The rearrangement joins TRBV2 to TRBJ2-3; 7 bases are shared with TRBD2. This CDR3 region has 14 residues. The trim removed 8 bases at V and 9 bases at J, leaving 14 bases unmatched. Germline assignment: CDR1 SNHLY and CDR2 FYNNEI. CDR3 sequence reads: CASRPGTTKETQYF. The CDR3 region has the DNA TGTGCCAGCCGTCCCGGGACTACTAAGGAAACGCAGTATTTT.

This clone came up a few times. The CDR3 loop is CASSQDARELETQYF. The DNA for the CDR3 is TGCGCCAGCAGCCAAGATGCTAGGGAGCTGGAGACCCAGTACTTC. This sequence joins TRBV4-3 and TRBJ2-5; D is possibly TRBD2 (5 bases). The CDR3 has 15 residues. V was cut by 0 bases and J by 5 bases, with 13 bases left in between. CDR1 and CDR2 (germline): LGHNA, YSLEER.